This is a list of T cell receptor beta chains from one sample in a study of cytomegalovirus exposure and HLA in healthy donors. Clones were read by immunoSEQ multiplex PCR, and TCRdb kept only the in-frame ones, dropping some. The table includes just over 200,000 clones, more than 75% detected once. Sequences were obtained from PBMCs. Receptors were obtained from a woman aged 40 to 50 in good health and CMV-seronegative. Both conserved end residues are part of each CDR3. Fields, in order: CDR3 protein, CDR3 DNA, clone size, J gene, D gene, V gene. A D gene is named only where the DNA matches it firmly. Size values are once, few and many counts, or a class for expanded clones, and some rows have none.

CASSPQAGGGYGYTF,TGTGCCAGCTCTCCTCAGGCGGGGGGCGGCTATGGCTACACCTTC,.,TRBJ1-2,.,TRBV27
CATRLAQSYEQYF,TGTGCCACCAGACTAGCGCAATCCTACGAGCAGTACTTC,.,TRBJ2-7,TRBD2,TRBV11-2
CASNGQGGTEAFF,TGTGCCAGCAACGGACAGGGGGGGACTGAAGCTTTCTTT,few,TRBJ1-1,TRBD1,TRBV2
CASSLLNRARNTEAFF,TGTGCCAGCAGCCTATTGAACAGGGCAAGGAACACTGAAGCTTTCTTT,once,TRBJ1-1,.,TRBV5-6
CASSSDRVHEQYF,TGTGCCAGCAGCTCTGACAGGGTCCACGAGCAGTACTTC,once,TRBJ2-7,TRBD1,TRBV7-7
CASSLGGTAYEQYF,TGCGCCAGCAGCTTGGGTGGTACAGCCTACGAGCAGTACTTC,.,TRBJ2-7,.,TRBV5-1
CASSQIRLAGVHEQFF,TGCGCCAGCAGCCAGATCAGACTAGCGGGAGTTCATGAGCAGTTCTTC,.,TRBJ2-1,TRBD2,TRBV4-1
CARGRVWPSDYEQYF,TGTGCCAGGGGGCGCGTTTGGCCCTCGGATTACGAGCAGTACTTC,once,TRBJ2-7,.,TRBV19
CASSVAMNTEAFF,TGTGCCAGCAGCGTAGCAATGAACACTGAAGCTTTCTTT,.,TRBJ1-1,.,TRBV9
CASSPRQHLSSGNTIYF,TGTGCCAGCAGCCCTCGACAGCACTTGAGCTCTGGAAACACCATATATTTT,.,TRBJ1-3,.,TRBV7-6
CASSQGTGQGNGYTF,TGTGCCAGCAGCCAAGGGACGGGACAGGGAAATGGCTACACCTTC,.,TRBJ1-2,TRBD1,TRBV4-2
CASSPTSGYSTDTQYF,TGTGCCAGCAGCCCGACTAGCGGGTATTCCACAGATACGCAGTATTTT,.,TRBJ2-3,TRBD2,TRBV7-2
CASSPGQGGYGYTF,TGTGCCAGCAGCCCAGGACAGGGCGGCTATGGCTACACCTTC,.,TRBJ1-2,TRBD1,TRBV6-5
CASSLVGGTNTGELFF,TGTGCCAGCAGCTTAGTGGGCGGGACGAACACCGGGGAGCTGTTTTTT,once,TRBJ2-2,.,TRBV7-6
CASSGPEGKNTEAFF,TGTGCCAGCAGTGGTCCCGAGGGTAAGAACACTGAAGCTTTCTTT,.,TRBJ1-1,.,TRBV6-4
CASSPQHGTGNNYGYTF,TGTGCCAGCAGTCCCCAACATGGGACAGGGAATAACTATGGCTACACCTTC,.,TRBJ1-2,TRBD1,TRBV28
CASSQPHTASRPEKLFF,TGCGCCAGCAGTCAACCACATACAGCCTCCCGCCCAGAAAAACTGTTTTTT,.,TRBJ1-4,.,TRBV23-1
CASSPGLAGPLSYNEQFF,TGCGCCAGCAGCCCCGGACTAGCGGGACCCCTGTCGTACAATGAGCAGTTCTTC,.,TRBJ2-1,TRBD2,TRBV5-1
CASSYGLVTEAFF,TGTGCCAGCAGTTACGGACTGGTCACTGAAGCTTTCTTT,few,TRBJ1-1,.,TRBV6-6
CASSLYSGQGSRTQYF,TGTGCCAGCAGTTTATACTCGGGACAGGGATCACGTACGCAGTATTTT,.,TRBJ2-3,TRBD1,TRBV27
CASSARQGAYGYTF,TGTGCCAGCAGTGCAAGACAGGGGGCCTATGGCTACACCTTC,.,TRBJ1-2,TRBD1,TRBV2
CASSPRLIYTDTQYF,TGTGCCAGCTCACCCCGTCTTATCTACACAGATACGCAGTATTTT,.,TRBJ2-3,.,TRBV18
CASSLSGRARNEQFF,TGTGCCAGCAGCTTGTCCGGGAGGGCCCGGAATGAGCAGTTCTTC,.,TRBJ2-1,TRBD2,TRBV5-6
CASSIDLFAGQGPLF,TGTGCCAGTAGTATAGATCTATTCGCGGGACAGGGACCCCTCTTC,.,TRBJ1-2,TRBD1,TRBV19
CASSLTGSGLGQPQHF,TGTGCCAGCAGCTTGACAGGGTCGGGGCTGGGCCAGCCCCAGCATTTT,.,TRBJ1-5,TRBD1,TRBV7-2
CASSLGRQSNEQYF,TGTGCCAGCAGCTTGGGGCGACAGTCCAACGAGCAGTACTTC,.,TRBJ2-7,.,TRBV7-8
CASSQLGGGLNEKLFF,TGCGCCAGCAGCCAACTCGGGGGGGGACTTAATGAAAAACTGTTTTTT,.,TRBJ1-4,.,TRBV4-1
CASSFNGNTGELFF,TGTGCCAGCAGCTTTAACGGGAACACCGGGGAGCTGTTTTTT,.,TRBJ2-2,.,TRBV7-2
CASREDRGGNQPQHF,TGTGCCAGTAGGGAAGACAGGGGTGGCAATCAGCCCCAGCATTTT,.,TRBJ1-5,TRBD1,TRBV19
CAWSLLGTSGRSDTQYF,TGTGCCTGGAGTCTCCTTGGGACTAGCGGGAGATCAGATACGCAGTATTTT,.,TRBJ2-3,TRBD2,TRBV30
CASSDGTGHTDTQYF,TGTGCCAGCAGTGACGGGACAGGGCACACAGATACGCAGTATTTT,.,TRBJ2-3,TRBD1,TRBV6-4
CASSSQREGSGANVLTF,TGTGCCAGCAGCTCTCAGCGGGAGGGGTCTGGGGCCAACGTCCTGACTTTC,.,TRBJ2-6,TRBD2,TRBV7-3
CASSSFLAGAADTQYF,TGTGCCAGCAGCAGTTTTTTGGCGGGAGCGGCAGATACGCAGTATTTT,.,TRBJ2-3,TRBD2,TRBV9
CASSSSNHGYTF,TGCGCCAGCAGTTCGTCTAACCATGGCTACACCTTC,.,TRBJ1-2,.,TRBV5-1
CASSDSGLAPYEQYF,TGTGCCAGCAGCGACTCCGGACTAGCGCCCTACGAGCAGTACTTC,.,TRBJ2-7,TRBD2,TRBV28
CASSPGLAGTRKELFF,TGTGCCAGCAGTCCAGGACTAGCGGGAACTCGAAAGGAGCTGTTTTTT,.,TRBJ2-2,TRBD2,TRBV28
CASSVPSGQMNTEAFF,TGTGCCAGCAGTGTTCCTTCGGGACAGATGAACACTGAAGCTTTCTTT,.,TRBJ1-1,TRBD1,TRBV6-1
CASITPGQNYGYTF,TGTGCCAGTATCACACCGGGACAGAACTATGGCTACACCTTC,.,TRBJ1-2,TRBD1,TRBV19
CASRGAVLNTEAFF,TGTGCCAGCAGGGGGGCCGTTCTGAACACTGAAGCTTTCTTT,few,TRBJ1-1,.,TRBV25-1
CASDRDRGEKLFF,TGTGCCTCCGACCGGGACAGGGGTGAAAAACTGTTTTTT,.,TRBJ1-4,TRBD1,TRBV30
CSVEARDIGLARSTYEQYF,TGCAGCGTTGAAGCCCGGGACATCGGACTAGCGCGTTCCACCTACGAGCAGTACTTC,.,TRBJ2-7,TRBD2,TRBV29-1